This T cell receptor (beta chain) was captured in a study of identical twins. The ends were cut back, 0 bases at V and 7 bases at J, with 16 bases in the middle. Germline loops: CDR1 SEHNR, CDR2 FQNEAQ (reference sequence). The CDR3 spans 16 residues. Carrying unique molecular identifiers, the cDNA also gained a universal primer site through template switching. In TCRdb, the 5' RACE reads were re-called with MiXCR into one record per CDR3 protein. The table shows about 470,000 distinct CDR3 sequences, with roughly 26% occurring only once. In addition, the sample was reused for a study of T cells expressing NK-cell markers. Per that study: The study sequenced eight donors, seven HCMV-seropositive and one seronegative. NKG2C+ dominant clonotype frequencies in five to seven donors were about 1.0-7.5% of CD8+ T cells. In four donors, dominant clonotypes made up 28.3-60.1% of CD3+CD56-NKG2C+ cells.

This chain links TRBV7-9 with TRBJ2-4; D may correspond to TRBD1 or TRBD2 (5 bases each). The sequence was obtained from a woman under 30 in good health. The sequencing sample was made of CD4+ T cells sorted from blood. CDR3 loop: CASSLATAAAGNIQYF. Here the CDR3 DNA reads TGTGCCAGCAGCTTAGCGACAGCGGCAGCCGGGAACATTCAGTACTTC. The whole variable domain, filled in from reference TRBV7-9 and TRBJ2-4, reads DTGVSQNPRHKITKRGQNVTFRCDPISEHNRLYWYRQTLGQGPEFLTYFQNEAQLEKSRLLSDRFSAERPKGSFSTLEIQRTEQGDSAMYLCASSLATAAAGNIQYFGAGTRLSVL.